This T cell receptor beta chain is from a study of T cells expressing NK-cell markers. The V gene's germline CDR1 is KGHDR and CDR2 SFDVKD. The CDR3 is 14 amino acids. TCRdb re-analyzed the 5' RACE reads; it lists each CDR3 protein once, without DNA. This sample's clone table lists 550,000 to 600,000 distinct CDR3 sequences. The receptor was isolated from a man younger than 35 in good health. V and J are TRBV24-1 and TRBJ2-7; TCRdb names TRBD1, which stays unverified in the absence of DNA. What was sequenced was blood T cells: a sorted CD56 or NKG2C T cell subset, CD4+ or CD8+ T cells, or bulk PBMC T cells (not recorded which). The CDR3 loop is CATSAGGGPYEQYF.